The 18 T cell receptor beta chains below all came from one sample that was sequenced in a study of blood T cell repertoires in COVID-19. This table comes from immunoSEQ multiplex PCR, and its TCRdb copy is limited to in-frame clones, with some not included. The sample lists roughly 320,000 clones; approximately 85% were seen once. Sequenced sample: peripheral blood. All receptors derive from a human donor in a cohort sampled during active COVID-19.

The CDR3 DNA reads TGTGCCAGCAGCGAAAACATTGAGCAGTTCTTC. Translating it yields CASSENIEQFF. V usage is TRBV7-2 and J usage is TRBJ2-1, with no clear D. The CDR3 totals 11 residues. Germline V gene data show CDR1 as SGHTA and CDR2 as FQGNSA. V lost 5 bases and J lost 9, with 8 bases in between.

CDR3 loop: CASSPSWGQEFYEQYF. Here the CDR3 DNA reads TGTGCCAGCAGCCCATCATGGGGACAGGAATTCTACGAGCAGTACTTC. The genes are TRBV7-8 and TRBJ2-7; 8 bases match TRBD1. The V gene's germline CDR1 is SGHVS and CDR2 FQNEAQ. The length of the CDR3 is 16 residues. J was trimmed by 3 bases and V by 5 bases; bases with no gene match: 12. Based on the CDR3 plus reference TRBV7-8 and TRBJ2-7, the full variable domain is GAGVSQSPRYKVAKRGQDVALRCDPISGHVSLFWYQQALGQGPEFLTYFQNEAQLDKSGLPSDRFFAERPEGSVSTLKIQRTQQEDSAVYLCASSPSWGQEFYEQYFGPGTRLTVT.

This chain links TRBV6-1 with TRBJ1-6; D may be TRBD1 (6 bases). CDR1 and CDR2 (germline): MNHNS, SASEGT. The CDR3 runs 18 residues. Deletions cut 3 bases from V and 0 bases from J, with 15 bases between. As DNA, the CDR3 is TGTGCCAGCAGTGAGAATTCCAGGGGAAGCTCCTATAATTCACCCCTCCACTTT. Its translation is CASSENSRGSSYNSPLHF.

The rearrangement uses TRBV4-1 and TRBJ2-1, with a possible D match to TRBD2 (6 bases). Trimming removed 5 bases at V and 6 bases at J, with 11 bases between. The CDR3 runs 13 residues. Germline V gene data show CDR1 as MGHRA and CDR2 as YSYEKL. Here the CDR3 reads CASSYSTSNEQFF. The CDR3, as DNA: TGCGCCAGCAGCTATTCGACTAGCAATGAGCAGTTCTTC.

The rearrangement joins TRBV10-3 to TRBJ2-3; TRBD2 matches 14 bases. The CDR3 has 17 amino acids. The trim removed 7 bases at V and 3 bases at J, leaving 9 bases unmatched. Germline V gene lookup returns CDR1 ENHRY and CDR2 SYGVKD. CDR3 DNA sequence: TGTGCCATCACTCCTGGGACTAGCGGGGGACAGACAGATACGCAGTATTTT. It translates to CAITPGTSGGQTDTQYF.

V usage is TRBV7-2 and J usage is TRBJ1-4, with 9 bases aligning to TRBD1. Germline CDR1 SGHTA, CDR2 FQGNSA. The CDR3 has 14 amino acids. V was pared by 3 bases and J by 7 bases, with 3 bases of the junction left unmatched. The CDR3 loop reads CASSLGQGGEKLFF. The CDR3 DNA reads as TGTGCCAGCAGCTTGGGACAGGGAGGTGAAAAACTGTTTTTT. Looking up the rest from reference TRBV7-2 and TRBJ1-4 gives the full variable domain: GAGVSQSPSNKVTEKGKDVELRCDPISGHTALYWYRQSLGQGLEFLIYFQGNSAPDKSGLPSDRFSAERTGGSVSTLTIQRTQQEDSAVYLCASSLGQGGEKLFFGSGTQLSVL.

This chain joins TRBV24-1 and TRBJ2-3; no clear D gene. Germline CDR1 and CDR2: KGHDR and SFDVKD. The CDR3 sequence is 12 residues long. Trimming removed 6 bases from V and 0 bases from J, with 3 bases in between. CDR3: CATSSSTDTQYF. Written as DNA, the CDR3 is TGTGCCACCAGTTCTAGCACAGATACGCAGTATTTT.

The chain employs TRBV11-2 and TRBJ2-7, with D perhaps TRBD1 (6 bases). V lost 2 bases and J lost 5, with 16 bases in between. The CDR3 is 15 residues long. The germline gives CDR1 SGHAT, CDR2 FQNNGV. The CDR3 reads CASSLRDNPLHEQYF. Written as DNA, the CDR3 is TGTGCCAGCAGCTTAAGGGACAATCCCCTTCACGAGCAGTACTTC.

Only a few counts were recorded for this clone. This sequence joins TRBV6-5 and TRBJ1-5; a weak D match, TRBD1 (6 bases). The germline V and J ends were trimmed by 4 bases and 0 bases, with 10 bases remaining between them. This CDR3 contains 15 residues. From germline, CDR1 is MNHEY and CDR2 SVGAGI. The CDR3 bases are TGTGCCAGCAGTTTAGACAGGCTTAGCAATCAGCCCCAGCATTTT. It codes for CASSLDRLSNQPQHF.

This chain uses TRBV4-1 with TRBJ2-2, with D maybe TRBD1 (6 bases). Deletions cut 4 bases from V and 6 bases from J, with 12 bases between. This CDR3 has 14 residues. Germline CDR1 and CDR2: MGHRA and YSYEKL. The CDR3 sequence is CASSPGTLAGELFF. CDR3 DNA sequence: TGCGCCAGCAGCCCAGGGACACTGGCCGGGGAGCTGTTTTTT.

The chain uses TRBV11-3 and TRBJ2-7; TRBD2 aligns across 15 bases. The trim removed 2 bases at V and 4 bases at J, leaving 12 bases unmatched. The CDR3 contains 19 residues. CDR1 and CDR2 (germline): SGHNT, YENEEA. In DNA form, the CDR3 reads TGTGCCAGCAGCTTACGCCTCCTAGGGACTAGCGGGGGGTTATACGAGCAGTACTTC. The encoded protein is CASSLRLLGTSGGLYEQYF.

The J gene is TRBJ2-7, the V gene TRBV6-5; the match to TRBD1 covers 8 bases. The germline CDR1 and CDR2 sequences are MNHEY and SVGAGI. The CDR3 contains 14 residues. V lost 6 bases and J lost 1; bases outside the gene matches: 5. CDR3 sequence (DNA): TGTGCCAGCAGGATCCGGGACAGGTCCTACGAGCAGTACTTC. The encoded protein is CASRIRDRSYEQYF.

This sequence joins TRBV5-1 and TRBJ2-3, with TRBD2 identical over 12 bases. The CDR3 is 15 amino acids. CDR1 is SGHRS, CDR2 YFSETQ, per germline. V gave up 4 bases and J gave up 3 bases; unmatched junction bases: 3. The CDR3 bases are TGCGCCAGCAGCCCTGGACTAGCGGGGACAGATACGCAGTATTTT. It specifies CASSPGLAGTDTQYF. Complete variable domain (other parts from reference TRBV5-1 and TRBJ2-3): KAGVTQTPRYLIKTRGQQVTLSCSPISGHRSVSWYQQTPGQGLQFLFEYFSETQRNKGNFPGRFSGRQFSNSRSEMNVSTLELGDSALYLCASSPGLAGTDTQYFGPGTRLTVL.

This clone has just a few counts. V and J are TRBV5-1 and TRBJ2-1, with TRBD1 as a possible D gene (6 bases). This CDR3 is built from 15 residues. Germline loops: CDR1 SGHRS, CDR2 YFSETQ. Trimming removed 4 bases at V and 0 bases at J, with 11 bases between. The CDR3 protein is CASSEGQFSYNEQFF. The CDR3 nucleotides are TGCGCCAGCAGCGAAGGACAGTTCTCCTACAATGAGCAGTTCTTC.

The chain couples TRBV27 to TRBJ1-4; D gene unclear. The CDR3 is made up of 14 amino acids. Trimming cost V 1 base and J 5 bases, with 8 bases left between them. Germline values: CDR1 MNHEY, CDR2 SMNVEV (reference sequence). CDR3: CASSLYSGNEKLFF. The CDR3 bases are TGTGCCAGCAGTTTATATTCGGGGAATGAAAAACTGTTTTTT.

The rearrangement uses TRBV7-3 and TRBJ2-7, with D possibly being TRBD2 (7 bases). This CDR3 is built from 15 residues. Trimming shortened V by 1 base and J by 0 bases, and 10 bases separated the two germline ends. In germline, CDR1 is SGHTA, CDR2 FQGTGA. The chain's CDR3 is CASSLKGGPSYEQYF. The CDR3 DNA sequence: TGTGCCAGCAGCTTAAAGGGGGGGCCCTCCTACGAGCAGTACTTC.

This chain connects TRBV5-1 to TRBJ1-1; no clear D gene. V lost 0 bases and J lost 5, with 14 bases in between. CDR3 length: 15 amino acids. Germline V lookup: CDR1 SGHRS, CDR2 YFSETQ. The CDR3 bases are TGCGCCAGCAGCTTGGCCCTCCAGGTAGGAACTGAAGCTTTCTTT. Protein sequence: CASSLALQVGTEAFF.

In this sample, this clone turned up a few times. This CDR3 reads CASGLELTEAFF. The DNA of the CDR3 is TGTGCCAGTGGTTTGGAGCTCACTGAAGCTTTCTTT. The chain recombines TRBV19 with TRBJ1-1; unclear D gene. In germline, CDR1 is LNHDA, CDR2 SQIVND (reference sequence). This CDR3 has 12 residues. Trimming cost V 8 bases and J 4 bases, with 11 bases left between them.